Described below is a single T cell receptor beta chain sequence and its context. V dropped 6 bases and J dropped 7 bases, with 13 bases sitting between them. The CDR3 consists of 12 residues. CDR1 and CDR2 from the germline V gene are MNHEY and SMNVEV (reference sequence). The data are from a study of early T cells in non-severe SARS-CoV-2 infection. TCRdb independently ran MiXCR on the 5' RACE reads; one entry per CDR3 protein. The repertoire holds approximately 73,000 distinct CDR3 sequences, roughly 13% seen once, with about 1.1% in the top ten. The source material was whole blood. This sequence was found in an adult who was a healthcare worker with PCR-confirmed SARS-CoV-2 infection or an uninfected control (not recorded which). The chain recombines TRBV27 with TRBJ2-7; TRBD1 is a possible D gene (5 bases). The CDR3 DNA reads TGTGCCAGCAGAACCCCAGGGCGGGAGCAGTACTTC. Encoded protein: CASRTPGREQYF.